Listed here are 2 T cell receptor beta chains from one sample, sequenced in a study of blood T cell repertoires in COVID-19 (dated by TCRdb to 2019 to 2021). Libraries were prepared through the immunoSEQ multiplex PCR assay. TCRdb stores this immuneACCESS table with in-frame sequences only. Part of the clones is absent; in the studies checked, under half of the shortfall reflects unresolved V genes, and no reason is known for the rest. Within this sample are roughly 160,000 clones, with about 86% of them counted one time only. Roughly 8% of the sample rests with the top ten. Sequencing was carried out using peripheral blood. The receptors stem from a man aged 55 to 69 with acute or convalescent COVID-19.

The chain links TRBV29-1 to TRBJ1-1, with D perhaps matching TRBD1 (6 bases). V lost 8 bases to trimming and J lost 0 bases, with 10 bases between them. This CDR3 comprises 12 residues. CDR1 and CDR2 (germline): SQVTM, ANQGSEA. CDR3 region: CSPGALNTEAFF. The DNA of the CDR3 is TGCAGCCCAGGGGCGTTGAACACTGAAGCTTTCTTT.

This chain uses TRBV10-3 with TRBJ1-3; D might be TRBD1 (6 bases). V gave up 6 bases and J gave up 0 bases, with 9 bases separating them. The CDR3 spans 14 residues. CDR1 is ENHRY and CDR2 is SYGVKD in the germline V gene. DNA of the CDR3: TGTGCCATCAGGGACAGTTACTCTGGAAACACCATATATTTT. Protein product: CAIRDSYSGNTIYF.